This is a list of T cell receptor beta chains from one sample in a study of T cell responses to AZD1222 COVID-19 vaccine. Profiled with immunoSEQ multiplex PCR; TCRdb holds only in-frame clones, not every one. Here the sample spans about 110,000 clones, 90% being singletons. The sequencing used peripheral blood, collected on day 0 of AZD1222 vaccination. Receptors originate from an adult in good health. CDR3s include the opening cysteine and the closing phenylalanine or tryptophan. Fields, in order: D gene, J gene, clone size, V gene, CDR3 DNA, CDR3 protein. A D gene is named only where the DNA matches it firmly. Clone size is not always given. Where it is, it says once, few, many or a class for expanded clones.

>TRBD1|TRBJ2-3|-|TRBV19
TGTGCCAGTAGTGGACAGGGAACAGATACGCAGTATTTT
CASSGQGTDTQYF
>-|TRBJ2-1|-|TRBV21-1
TGTGCCAGCAGCAAAGCACCCAGAAGAAGCTCCTACAATGAGCAGTTCTTC
CASSKAPRRSSYNEQFF
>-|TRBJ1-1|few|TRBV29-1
TGCAGCGTGGTTGACAGCTCCAGGAACACTGAAGCTTTCTTT
CSVVDSSRNTEAFF
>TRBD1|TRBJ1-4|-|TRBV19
TGTGCCAGTAGTATAGCCGTACCACAGGGGACAACTAATGAAAAACTGTTTTTT
CASSIAVPQGTTNEKLFF
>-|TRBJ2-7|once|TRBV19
TGTGCCAGTAGCCAAGCGACAGGGAGGCACTACGAGCAGTACTTC
CASSQATGRHYEQYF
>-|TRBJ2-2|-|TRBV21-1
TGTGCCAGCAGCAAAGACACGATACCGGGACAGAGAACCGGGGAGCTGTTTTTT
CASSKDTIPGQRTGELFF
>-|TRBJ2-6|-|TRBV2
TGTGCCAGCAGTGGTGGATCTGGGGCCAACGTCCTGACTTTC
CASSGGSGANVLTF
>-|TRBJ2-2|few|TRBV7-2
TGTGCCAGCAGCACGCTACAGGGCGGCGGGGAGCTGTTTTTT
CASSTLQGGGELFF
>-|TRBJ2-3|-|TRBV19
TGTGCCAGTAGTATCGAACAGGCACGCACAGATACGCAGTATTTT
CASSIEQARTDTQYF
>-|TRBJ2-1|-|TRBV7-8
TGTGCCAGCAGCTTGGCAGCGAACTACAATGAGCAGTTCTTC
CASSLAANYNEQFF
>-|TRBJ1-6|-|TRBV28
TGTGCCAGCAGTTTACCCAGGAATAATTCACCCCTCCACTTT
CASSLPRNNSPLHF
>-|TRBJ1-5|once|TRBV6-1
TGTGCCAGCAGTGAATGGGGAGGGAGTAGCAATCAGCCCCAGCATTTT
CASSEWGGSSNQPQHF
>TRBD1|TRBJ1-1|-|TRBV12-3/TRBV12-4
TGTGCCAGCAGCAGGACAGGGTCCACTGAAGCTTTCTTT
CASSRTGSTEAFF
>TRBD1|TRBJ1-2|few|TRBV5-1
TGCGCCAGCAGCCCACAAACAGGGGGAAGTGGCTACACCTTC
CASSPQTGGSGYTF
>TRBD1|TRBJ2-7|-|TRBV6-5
TGTGCCAGCAGCTCCGGGACAGGTCTCTACGAGCAGTACTTC
CASSSGTGLYEQYF
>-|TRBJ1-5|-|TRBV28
TGTGCCAGCAATCAGGGGTTCAATCAGCCCCAGCATTTT
CASNQGFNQPQHF
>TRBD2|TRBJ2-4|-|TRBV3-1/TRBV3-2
TGTGCCAGCAGCCAAGCTAGCGGGAGGGGAAACATTCAGTACTTC
CASSQASGRGNIQYF
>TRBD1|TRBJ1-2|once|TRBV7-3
TGTGCCAGCAGAACGACAGGGAGTGGCTACACCTTC
CASRTTGSGYTF
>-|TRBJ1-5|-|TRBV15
TGTGCCACCAGCAGGAACACACTTAGCAATCAGCCCCAGCATTTT
CATSRNTLSNQPQHF
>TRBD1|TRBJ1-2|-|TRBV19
TGTGCCAGTAGTCTGGACAGGGGGCGGAACTATGGCTACACCTTC
CASSLDRGRNYGYTF
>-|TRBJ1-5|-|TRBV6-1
TGTGCCAGCAGTGAAGGAGGAGAGCCCCAGCATTTT
CASSEGGEPQHF
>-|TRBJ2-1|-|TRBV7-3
TGTGCCAGCAGCTTAGGGACCTCCGACTACAATGAGCAGTTCTTC
CASSLGTSDYNEQFF
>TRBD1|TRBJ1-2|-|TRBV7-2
TGTGCCAGCAGCCTATATCGGACAGGGGGCTATGGCTACACCTTC
CASSLYRTGGYGYTF
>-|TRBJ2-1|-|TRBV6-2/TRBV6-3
TGTGCCAGCAGTCGATGGACAGACAATGAGCAGTTCTTC
CASSRWTDNEQFF
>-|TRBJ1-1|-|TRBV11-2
TGTGCCAGCAACCCAGGGACCCGCCTGAACACTGAAGCTTTCTTT
CASNPGTRLNTEAFF
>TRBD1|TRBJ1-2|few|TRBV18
TGTGCCAGCTCACCACTGGCAGGGGGTGATGGCTACACCTTC
CASSPLAGGDGYTF
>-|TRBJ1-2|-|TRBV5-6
TGTGCCAGCAGCCCAGGTACTAACTATGGCTACACCTTC
CASSPGTNYGYTF
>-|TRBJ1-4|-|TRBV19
TGTGCCAGTAGCTCCGCCCGAGGGCAGGCGTGGGAAAAACTGTTTTTT
CASSSARGQAWEKLFF
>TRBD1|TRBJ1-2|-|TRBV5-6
TGTGCCAGCAGCTTTGTCCCGGGACAGGGGGCCGATGGCTACACCTTC
CASSFVPGQGADGYTF
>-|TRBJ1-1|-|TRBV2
TGTGCCAGCAGCGGGGGGGAAGTTCGTTCTGAAGCTTTCTTT
CASSGGEVRSEAFF
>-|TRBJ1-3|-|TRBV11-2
TGTGCCAGCAGCTTACAGGGCGGTGGAAACACCATATATTTT
CASSLQGGGNTIYF
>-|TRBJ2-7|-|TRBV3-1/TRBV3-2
TGTGCCAGCAGCCAATCGCTAGTTTACGACGAGCAGTACTTC
CASSQSLVYDEQYF
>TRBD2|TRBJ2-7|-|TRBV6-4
TGTGCCAGCAGTGTACTACTAGCGGGGTCCCCCTACGAGCAGTACTTC
CASSVLLAGSPYEQYF
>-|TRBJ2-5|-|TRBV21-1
TGTGCCAGCAGCAAAAGAGGGAGTTGGGTAGAGACCCAGTACTTC
CASSKRGSWVETQYF
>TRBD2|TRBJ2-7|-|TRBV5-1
TGCGCCAGCAGCTTAGGAACTAGCGGGACCCCTCCCTACGAGCAGTACTTC
CASSLGTSGTPPYEQYF
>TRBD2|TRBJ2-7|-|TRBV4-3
TGCGCCAGCAGCCAAGACCCCGGGACTAGCGGGAGTGGGAAGTACTTC
CASSQDPGTSGSGKYF
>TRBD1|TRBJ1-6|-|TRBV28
TGTGCCAGCAGTTTAGAACAGGGGTTAAATTCACCCCTCCACTTT
CASSLEQGLNSPLHF
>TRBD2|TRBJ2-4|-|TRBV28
TGTGCCAGCAGGACGGCGGGAGTGTGGGAGGGCAAAAACATTCAGTACTTC
CASRTAGVWEGKNIQYF
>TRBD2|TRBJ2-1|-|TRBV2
TGTGCCAGCAGTCCTAGCGGGAGTTACAATGAGCAGTTCTTC
CASSPSGSYNEQFF
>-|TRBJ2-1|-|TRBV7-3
TGTGCCAGCAGCTTAGGCGGGATGGCCAATGAGCAGTTCTTC
CASSLGGMANEQFF
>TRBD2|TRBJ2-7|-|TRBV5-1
TGCGCCAGCAGCTTTGGACTAGCGGGAAACTACGAGCAGTACTTC
CASSFGLAGNYEQYF
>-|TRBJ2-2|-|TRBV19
TGTGCCAGTAGTATAAGGGGGAACACCGGGGAGCTGTTTTTT
CASSIRGNTGELFF
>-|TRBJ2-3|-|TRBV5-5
TGTGCCAGCAGCTTGGGTAGGGAGTTCACAGATACGCAGTATTTT
CASSLGREFTDTQYF
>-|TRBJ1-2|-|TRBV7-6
TGTGCCAGCAGCTTAGCGGGGAACTATGGCTACACCTTC
CASSLAGNYGYTF